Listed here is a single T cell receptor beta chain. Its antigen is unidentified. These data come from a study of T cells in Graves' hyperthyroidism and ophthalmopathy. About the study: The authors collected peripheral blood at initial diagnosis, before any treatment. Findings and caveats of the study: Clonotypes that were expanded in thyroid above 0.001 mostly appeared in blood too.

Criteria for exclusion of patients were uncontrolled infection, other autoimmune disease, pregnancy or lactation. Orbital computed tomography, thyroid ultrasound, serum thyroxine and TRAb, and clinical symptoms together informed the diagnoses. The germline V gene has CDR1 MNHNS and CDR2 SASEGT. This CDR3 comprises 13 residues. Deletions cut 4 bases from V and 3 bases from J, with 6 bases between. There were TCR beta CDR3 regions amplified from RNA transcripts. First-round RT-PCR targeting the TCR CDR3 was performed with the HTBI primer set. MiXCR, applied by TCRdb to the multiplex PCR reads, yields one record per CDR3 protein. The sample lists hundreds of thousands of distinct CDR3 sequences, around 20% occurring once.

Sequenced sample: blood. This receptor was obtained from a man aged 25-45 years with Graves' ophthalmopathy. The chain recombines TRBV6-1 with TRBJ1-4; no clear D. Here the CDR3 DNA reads TGTGCCAGCAGTGGAACTTCTAATGAAAAACTGTTTTTT. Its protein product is CASSGTSNEKLFF.